The rows below give T cell receptor beta chains drawn from one sample of a study of blood T cell repertoires in COVID-19. Sequencing was performed with immunoSEQ multiplex PCR; in TCRdb, only in-frame clones are kept and a portion is missing. The table records some 38,000 clones, approximately 90% of them present only once. Sequenced material: peripheral blood. These receptors all come from a man aged 70 or older with acute or convalescent COVID-19. Both conserved end residues are part of each CDR3. Fields, in order: D gene, J gene, V gene, clone size, CDR3 DNA, CDR3 protein. The D gene is left open where the match is weak. Rows give clone size only sometimes, using once, few, many, or a class for an expanded clone.

TRBD2 | TRBJ2-7 | TRBV27 | . | TGTGCCAGCAGAGTGACCGGGACTAGCGACCCCTACGAGCAGTACTTC | CASRVTGTSDPYEQYF
. | TRBJ1-5 | TRBV7-2 | . | TGTGCCAGCAGCTTAGTGGGTGGAGATCAGCCCCAGCATTTT | CASSLVGGDQPQHF
TRBD2 | TRBJ2-7 | TRBV7-2 | . | TGTGCCAGCAGCTTAGACAGGACTAGCGGAACCTACGAGCAGTACTTC | CASSLDRTSGTYEQYF
. | TRBJ1-2 | TRBV3-1/TRBV3-2 | . | TGTGCCAGCAGCCTCCGCTCGGGTCTTAGTTACTATGGCTACACCTTC | CASSLRSGLSYYGYTF
. | TRBJ1-5 | TRBV20-1 | . | TGCAGTGCTAGTTTGGTTCCGAGTAGCAATCAGCCCCAGCATTTT | CSASLVPSSNQPQHF
. | TRBJ1-6 | TRBV2 | . | TGTGCCAGCAGTGTATTCGGACAGACCAATAATTCACCCCTCCACTTT | CASSVFGQTNNSPLHF
TRBD2 | TRBJ2-1 | TRBV24-1 | . | TGTGCCACCAGTGAAGGGACTAGCGGCAATGAGCAGTTCTTC | CATSEGTSGNEQFF
TRBD1 | TRBJ1-2 | TRBV20-1 | once | TGCAGTGCTAGCCCAGGGGGAGGCTACACCTTC | CSASPGGGYTF
. | TRBJ2-3 | TRBV7-9 | . | TGTGCCAGCAGCTTAGACTTGGGCGCAGATACGCAGTATTTT | CASSLDLGADTQYF
. | TRBJ2-7 | TRBV11-2 | . | TGTGCCAGCAGCTTCATACAGGGCGTGGGGGAGCAGTACTTC | CASSFIQGVGEQYF
. | TRBJ1-4 | TRBV29-1 | once | TGCAGCGTAAGGGACACCTTAGAAAAACTGTTTTTT | CSVRDTLEKLFF
TRBD1 | TRBJ1-5 | TRBV29-1 | . | TGCAGCACGTGGACAGGGGGAACTCAGCCCCAGCATTTT | CSTWTGGTQPQHF
TRBD1 | TRBJ1-6 | TRBV6-1 | once | TGTGCCAGCAGTGAATTCCCAGAACCAGGGGGCGGCGGTACCCTCCACTTT | CASSEFPEPGGGGTLHF
. | TRBJ2-3 | TRBV7-2 | once | TGTGCCAGCAGCTCGATTAGCGGTTCTAGCACAGATACGCAGTATTTT | CASSSISGSSTDTQYF
. | TRBJ2-2 | TRBV9 | . | TGTGCCAGCAGCCCAAGACACAGCACCGGGGAGCTGTTTTTT | CASSPRHSTGELFF
. | TRBJ1-4 | TRBV11-2 | . | TGTGCCAGCAGCAGGGGGTTAGAGGGGGAACTGTTTTTT | CASSRGLEGELFF
TRBD1 | TRBJ2-7 | TRBV4-1 | . | TGCGCCAGCAGCCAAGATAAGGGGGCCCCAGCGTTCTTC | CASSQDKGAPAFF
TRBD1 | TRBJ2-5 | TRBV24-1 | . | TGTGCCGCCATTCAAGGGACAGCCCACCAAGAGACCCAGTACTTC | CAAIQGTAHQETQYF
. | TRBJ1-1 | TRBV27 | . | TGTGCCAGCCGAGTGCATCTGAACACTGAAGCTTTCTTT | CASRVHLNTEAFF
. | TRBJ1-3 | TRBV4-3 | . | TGCGCCAGCAGCTCGGGTCATGGCAACACCATATATTTT | CASSSGHGNTIYF
. | TRBJ1-3 | TRBV29-1 | . | TGCACCCCCGGTCCTAGTTGTCCCGGAAACACCATATATTTT | CTPGPSCPGNTIYF
. | TRBJ1-6 | TRBV2 | . | TGTGCCAGCAGGGACAGCCGTAATTCACCCCTCCACTTT | CASRDSRNSPLHF
TRBD1 | TRBJ2-1 | TRBV28 | . | TGTGCCAGCAGCTCCAGAGGGACAGGGAGGGAGGATGAGCAGTTCTTC | CASSSRGTGREDEQFF
TRBD2 | TRBJ2-3 | TRBV3-1/TRBV3-2 | few | TGTGCCAGCAGCCAAGACGGGACTAGCGGGCCCTCTAGCACAGATACGCAGTATTTT | CASSQDGTSGPSSTDTQYF
. | TRBJ1-4 | TRBV7-2 | . | TGTGCCAGCAGCTTAATGCCGGGGTTATACGAAAAACTGTTTTTT | CASSLMPGLYEKLFF
. | TRBJ2-7 | TRBV28 | . | TGTGCCAGCAGAGACCTAGGCCCCTACGAGCAGTACTTC | CASRDLGPYEQYF
. | TRBJ2-7 | TRBV11-2 | . | TGTGCCAGCAGTTTCGACAGAATGACCTACGAGCAGTACTTC | CASSFDRMTYEQYF
. | TRBJ2-5 | TRBV11-2 | . | TGTGCCAGCAGCCATCGGCGGGGCTACCAAGAGACCCAGTACTTC | CASSHRRGYQETQYF
. | TRBJ2-1 | TRBV6-5 | . | TGTGCCAGCAGCCCCTACCGGGGTCGGGGCAATGAGCAGTTCTTC | CASSPYRGRGNEQFF
. | TRBJ2-6 | TRBV5-1 | . | TGCGCCAGCAGCTTCGGGGGAACTGGGGCCAACGTCCTGACTTTC | CASSFGGTGANVLTF
. | TRBJ2-5 | TRBV12-3/TRBV12-4 | . | TGTGCCAGCAGTTTTAGCGAGACCCAGTACTTC | CASSFSETQYF
. | TRBJ1-4 | TRBV9 | . | TGTGCCAGCAGCGTCCGGGAGCTTAATGAAAAACTGTTTTTT | CASSVRELNEKLFF
. | TRBJ1-3 | TRBV5-5 | . | TGTGCCAGCAGCATTGGCCCTGGAAACACCATATATTTT | CASSIGPGNTIYF
. | TRBJ2-7 | TRBV7-2 | . | TGTGCCAGCAGCTTGACGTGGGGCCGTTACGAGCAGTACTTC | CASSLTWGRYEQYF
TRBD1 | TRBJ2-1 | TRBV7-9 | . | TGTGCCAGCAGCACTAGGACAGGGGGCGGTCGAAGCTCCTACAATGAGCAGTTCTTC | CASSTRTGGGRSSYNEQFF
TRBD2 | TRBJ2-5 | TRBV3-1/TRBV3-2 | . | TGTGCCAGCAGCCGTGGTGTAGCGGGACTGGAGACCCAGTACTTC | CASSRGVAGLETQYF
TRBD1 | TRBJ2-7 | TRBV3-1/TRBV3-2 | . | TGTGCCAGCAGCCACTGGACAGGGGACGAGCAGTACTTC | CASSHWTGDEQYF
TRBD1 | TRBJ1-1 | TRBV11-3 | few | TGTGCCAGCAGCTTAACGGGGACAGCTGAAGCTTTCTTT | CASSLTGTAEAFF
. | TRBJ1-3 | TRBV7-9 | . | TGTGCCATCAGCCTCCCCGCACGGGGAAACACCATATATTTT | CAISLPARGNTIYF
. | TRBJ2-3 | TRBV20-1 | . | TGCAGTGCTAGAGATCAAGATACGCAGTATTTT | CSARDQDTQYF
. | TRBJ2-7 | TRBV5-1 | . | TGCGCCAGCAGCTTGGATGGGCCCCTCGACGAGCAGTACTTC | CASSLDGPLDEQYF
TRBD2 | TRBJ2-7 | TRBV5-5 | . | TGTGCCAGCACCTTGTGGCGGGGGGCCTACGAGCAGTACTTC | CASTLWRGAYEQYF
. | TRBJ2-7 | TRBV3-1/TRBV3-2 | . | TGTGCCAGCAGCCAAGAAGGGCCAGGGACTGCCCTGGAATACGAGCAGTACTTC | CASSQEGPGTALEYEQYF
. | TRBJ2-1 | TRBV3-1/TRBV3-2 | once | TGTGCCAGCAGCCAAGATCCGGCCAGGGAGCAGTTCTTC | CASSQDPAREQFF
TRBD1 | TRBJ1-2 | TRBV27 | . | TGTGCCAGCAGTGTCAGAGGACAGGGGGGCTACACCTTC | CASSVRGQGGYTF
. | TRBJ2-3 | TRBV11-2 | . | TGTGCCAGCAGCCTTATGACAGTTACAGATACGCAGTATTTT | CASSLMTVTDTQYF
. | TRBJ2-7 | TRBV21-1 | few | TGTGCCAGCAGCCCCAGGCCCGGGACCTACGAGCAGTACTTC | CASSPRPGTYEQYF
. | TRBJ2-1 | TRBV12-3/TRBV12-4 | . | TGTGCCAGCAGGTCGACAAATGACAATGAGCAGTTCTTC | CASRSTNDNEQFF
. | TRBJ2-1 | TRBV4-3 | . | TGCGCCAGCAGCCAAGATCCACCCCAAGCGGGTATCAATGAGCAGTTCTTC | CASSQDPPQAGINEQFF
TRBD1 | TRBJ1-4 | TRBV27 | . | TGTGCCAGCAGTCGATCCCGGACAGGGTATGAAAAACTGTTTTTT | CASSRSRTGYEKLFF
TRBD1 | TRBJ1-5 | TRBV5-1 | once | TGCGCCAGCAGCTTGGGGGGAACCGGGACAGGGGTTTATCAGCCCCAGCATTTT | CASSLGGTGTGVYQPQHF
. | TRBJ2-1 | TRBV19 | . | TGTGCCAGTAGCCTAGACAGGCAGAAGCAGTTCTTC | CASSLDRQKQFF
TRBD1 | TRBJ1-2 | TRBV7-9 | . | TGTGCCAGCAGCTTGTCTGGACAGGGAAAAGCGGAAAACTATGGCTACACCTTC | CASSLSGQGKAENYGYTF
. | TRBJ1-2 | TRBV6-4 | . | TGTGCCAGCAGTGATCGGAGGACGGGGGGCTACACCTTC | CASSDRRTGGYTF